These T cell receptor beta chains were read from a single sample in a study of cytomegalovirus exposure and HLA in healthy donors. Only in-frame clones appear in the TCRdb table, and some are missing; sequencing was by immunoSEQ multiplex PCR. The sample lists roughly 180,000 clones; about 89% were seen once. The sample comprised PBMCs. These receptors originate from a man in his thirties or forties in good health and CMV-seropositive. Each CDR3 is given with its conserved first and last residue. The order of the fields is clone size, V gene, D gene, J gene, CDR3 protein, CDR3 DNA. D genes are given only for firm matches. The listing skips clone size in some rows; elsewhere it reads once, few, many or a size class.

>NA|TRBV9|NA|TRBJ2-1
CASSVEGYLREQFF
TGTGCCAGCAGCGTAGAGGGGTACCTACGGGAGCAGTTCTTC
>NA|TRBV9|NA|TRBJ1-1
CASSVGGVAEAFF
TGTGCCAGCAGCGTAGGTGGGGTGGCCGAAGCTTTCTTT
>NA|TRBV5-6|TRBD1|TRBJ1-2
CASSWTGANYGYTF
TGTGCCAGCAGCTGGACAGGGGCTAACTATGGCTACACCTTC
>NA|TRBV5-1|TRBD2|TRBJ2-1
CASSAGGSWDEQFF
TGCGCCAGCAGCGCGGGAGGGTCTTGGGATGAGCAGTTCTTC
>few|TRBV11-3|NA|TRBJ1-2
CASSLERNYGYTF
TGTGCCAGCAGCTTAGAGCGTAACTATGGCTACACCTTC
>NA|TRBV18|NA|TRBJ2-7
CASSPSVGGEQYF
TGTGCCAGCTCACCAAGTGTCGGGGGCGAGCAGTACTTC
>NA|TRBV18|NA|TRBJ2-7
CASTRAPGDEQYF
TGTGCCAGCACCCGGGCCCCGGGCGACGAGCAGTACTTC
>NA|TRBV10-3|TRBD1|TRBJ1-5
CAISESRQGEDQPQHF
TGTGCCATCAGTGAGTCAAGACAGGGGGAAGATCAGCCCCAGCATTTT
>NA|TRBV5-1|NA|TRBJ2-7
CASSPATEQYF
TGCGCCAGCAGCCCCGCAACGGAGCAGTACTTC
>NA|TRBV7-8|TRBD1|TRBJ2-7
CASSSPTGLSYEQYF
TGTGCCAGCAGCTCACCGACAGGGCTCTCCTACGAGCAGTACTTC
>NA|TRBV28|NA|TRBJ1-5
CASSSLDRSNQPQHF
TGTGCCAGCAGTTCCCTGGACCGAAGCAATCAGCCCCAGCATTTT
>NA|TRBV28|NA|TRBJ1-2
CASTLRRDGPPGYTF
TGTGCCAGCACCCTCCGGAGGGACGGCCCCCCTGGCTACACCTTC
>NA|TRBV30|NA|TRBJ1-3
CAWSVLSGNTIYF
TGTGCCTGGAGTGTTTTATCCGGAAACACCATATATTTT
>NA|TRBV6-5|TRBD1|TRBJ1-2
CASRSTGVNYGYTF
TGTGCCAGCAGATCGACAGGGGTGAACTATGGCTACACCTTC
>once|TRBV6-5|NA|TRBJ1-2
CASSPIHNYGYTF
TGTGCCAGCAGCCCTATCCACAACTATGGCTACACCTTC
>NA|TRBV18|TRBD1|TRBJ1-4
CASSPKDRVLEKLFF
TGTGCCAGCTCACCAAAGGACAGGGTTTTGGAAAAACTGTTTTTT
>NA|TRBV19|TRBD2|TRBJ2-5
CASRGLAGTEETQYF
TGTGCCAGTAGGGGACTAGCGGGAACGGAAGAGACCCAGTACTTC
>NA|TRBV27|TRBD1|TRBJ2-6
CASSPRQGGAPGANVLTF
TGTGCCAGCAGTCCCAGACAGGGGGGAGCCCCTGGGGCCAACGTCCTGACTTTC
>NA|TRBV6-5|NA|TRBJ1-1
CASSYSWQGNTEAFF
TGTGCCAGCAGTTACAGTTGGCAGGGGAACACTGAAGCTTTCTTT
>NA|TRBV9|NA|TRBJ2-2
CASSVGGGSGELFF
TGTGCCAGCAGCGTAGGAGGGGGATCCGGGGAGCTGTTTTTT
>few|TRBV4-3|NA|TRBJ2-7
CASSQDWGSYEQYF
TGCGCCAGCAGCCAAGATTGGGGCTCCTACGAGCAGTACTTC
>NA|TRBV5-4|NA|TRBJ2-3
CASSLDRVSDTQYF
TGTGCCAGCAGCTTGGACAGGGTATCAGATACGCAGTATTTT
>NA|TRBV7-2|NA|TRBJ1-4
CASSLTATNEKLFF
TGTGCCAGCAGCTTGACGGCAACTAATGAAAAACTGTTTTTT
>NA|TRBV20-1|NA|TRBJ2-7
CSARQGYEQYF
TGCAGTGCTAGACAAGGCTACGAGCAGTACTTC
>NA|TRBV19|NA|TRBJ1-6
CATKDRLENSPLHF
TGTGCCACCAAGGACCGTTTGGAGAATTCACCCCTCCACTTT
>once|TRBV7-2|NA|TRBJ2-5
CASSLQSGVGETQYF
TGTGCCAGCAGCTTACAGTCGGGAGTCGGGGAGACCCAGTACTTC
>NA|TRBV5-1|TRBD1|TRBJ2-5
CASSVQGARETQYF
TGCGCCAGCAGCGTGCAGGGGGCTAGGGAGACCCAGTACTTC
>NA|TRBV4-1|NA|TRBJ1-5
CASSQGDLVSSNQPQHF
TGCGCCAGCAGCCAAGGAGACCTAGTTTCTAGCAATCAGCCCCAGCATTTT
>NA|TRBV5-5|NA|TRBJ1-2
CASRPRVGGRGPPFNYGYTF
TGTGCCAGCAGGCCACGTGTTGGGGGGCGAGGTCCCCCCTTTAACTATGGCTACACCTTC
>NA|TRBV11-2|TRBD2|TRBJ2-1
CASSLEPAGGLNYNEQFF
TGTGCCAGCAGCTTAGAGCCAGCGGGGGGCCTTAACTACAATGAGCAGTTCTTC
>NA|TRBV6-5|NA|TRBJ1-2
CASSPPVGGYTF
TGTGCCAGCAGTCCCCCGGTTGGAGGCTACACCTTC